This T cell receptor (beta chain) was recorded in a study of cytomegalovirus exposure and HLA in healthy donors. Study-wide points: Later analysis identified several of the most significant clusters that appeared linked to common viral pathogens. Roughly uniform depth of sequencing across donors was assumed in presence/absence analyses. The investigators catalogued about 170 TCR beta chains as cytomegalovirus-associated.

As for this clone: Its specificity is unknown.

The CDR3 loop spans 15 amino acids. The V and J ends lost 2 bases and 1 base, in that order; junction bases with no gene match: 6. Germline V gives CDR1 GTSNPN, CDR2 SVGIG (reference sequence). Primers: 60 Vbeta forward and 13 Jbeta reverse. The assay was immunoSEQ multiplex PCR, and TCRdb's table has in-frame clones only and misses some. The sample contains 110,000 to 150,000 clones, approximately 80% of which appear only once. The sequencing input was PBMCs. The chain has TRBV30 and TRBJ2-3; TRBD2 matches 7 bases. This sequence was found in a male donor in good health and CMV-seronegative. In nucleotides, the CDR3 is TGTGCCTGGAGTTTTGCGGGAGCAGGCACAGATACGCAGTATTTT. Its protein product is CAWSFAGAGTDTQYF.